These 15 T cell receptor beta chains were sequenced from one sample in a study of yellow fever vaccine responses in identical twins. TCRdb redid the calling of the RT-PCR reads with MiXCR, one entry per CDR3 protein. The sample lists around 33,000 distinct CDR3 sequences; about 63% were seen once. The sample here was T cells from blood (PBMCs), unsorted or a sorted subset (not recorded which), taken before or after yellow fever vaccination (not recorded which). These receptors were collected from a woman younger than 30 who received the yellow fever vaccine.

CDR3 DNA sequence: TGTGCCAGTAGGGGCCTGCTATATGGCTACACCTTC. Translation: CASRGLLYGYTF. This rearrangement joins TRBV19 to TRBJ1-2; D is ambiguous. The CDR3 is 12 amino acids. Trimming stripped 6 bases from V and 5 bases from J, with 10 bases between. The germline CDR1 and CDR2 sequences are LNHDA and SQIVND (reference sequence).

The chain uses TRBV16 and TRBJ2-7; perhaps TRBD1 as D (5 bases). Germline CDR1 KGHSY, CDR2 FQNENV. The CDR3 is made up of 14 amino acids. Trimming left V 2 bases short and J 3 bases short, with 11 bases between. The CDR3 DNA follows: TGTGCCAGCAGCCAAATGGACACATTCTACGAGCAGTACTTC. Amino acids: CASSQMDTFYEQYF.

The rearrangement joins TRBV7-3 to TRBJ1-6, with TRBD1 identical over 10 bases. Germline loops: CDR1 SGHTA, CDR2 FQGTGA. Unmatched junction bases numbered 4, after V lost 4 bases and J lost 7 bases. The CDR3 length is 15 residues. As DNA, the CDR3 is TGTGCCAGCAGCTCAGGGGACAGGGGAAATTCACCCCTCCACTTT. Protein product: CASSSGDRGNSPLHF.

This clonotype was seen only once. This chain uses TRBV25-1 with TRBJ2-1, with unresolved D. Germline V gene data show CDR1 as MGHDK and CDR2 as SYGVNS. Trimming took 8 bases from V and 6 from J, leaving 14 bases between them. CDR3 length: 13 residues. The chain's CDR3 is CASRVWGFNEQFF. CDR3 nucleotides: TGTGCCAGCCGTGTCTGGGGTTTCAATGAGCAGTTCTTC.

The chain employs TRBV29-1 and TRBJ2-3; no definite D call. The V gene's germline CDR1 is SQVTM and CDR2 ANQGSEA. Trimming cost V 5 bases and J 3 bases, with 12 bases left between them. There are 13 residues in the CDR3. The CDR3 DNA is TGCAGCGTTCTCACTCGCCGGACAGATACGCAGTATTTT. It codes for CSVLTRRTDTQYF.

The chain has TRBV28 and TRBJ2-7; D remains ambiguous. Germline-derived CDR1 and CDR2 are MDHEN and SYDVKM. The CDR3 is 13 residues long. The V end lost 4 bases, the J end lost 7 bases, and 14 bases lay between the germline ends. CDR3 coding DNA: TGTGCCAGCAGTTCCTCGCCCCCCCTGGAGCAGTACTTC. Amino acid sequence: CASSSSPPLEQYF.

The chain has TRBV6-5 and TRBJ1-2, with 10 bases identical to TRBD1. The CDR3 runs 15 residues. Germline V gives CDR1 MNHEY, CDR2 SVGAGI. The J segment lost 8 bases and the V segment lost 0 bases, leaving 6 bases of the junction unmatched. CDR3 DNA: TGTGCCAGCAGTTACTCGAGACAGGGGGCGCGCGGCTACACCTTC. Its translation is CASSYSRQGARGYTF.

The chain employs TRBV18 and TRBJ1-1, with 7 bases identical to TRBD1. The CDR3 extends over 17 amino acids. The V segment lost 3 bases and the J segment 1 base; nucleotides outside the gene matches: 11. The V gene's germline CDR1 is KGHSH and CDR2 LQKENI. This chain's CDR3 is CASSPAETGLANTEAFF. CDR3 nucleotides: TGTGCCAGCTCACCGGCAGAGACAGGGTTGGCGAACACTGAAGCTTTCTTT.

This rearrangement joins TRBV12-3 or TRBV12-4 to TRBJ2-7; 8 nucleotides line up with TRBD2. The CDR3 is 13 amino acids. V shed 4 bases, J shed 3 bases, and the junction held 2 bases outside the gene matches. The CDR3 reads CASSWTSSYEQYF. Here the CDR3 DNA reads TGTGCCAGCAGTTGGACTAGCAGCTACGAGCAGTACTTC.

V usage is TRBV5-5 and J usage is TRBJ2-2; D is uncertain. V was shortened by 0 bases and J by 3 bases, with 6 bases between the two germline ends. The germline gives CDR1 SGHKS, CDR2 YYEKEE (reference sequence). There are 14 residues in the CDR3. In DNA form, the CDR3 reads TGTGCCAGCAGCTTGGTTGAAGACACCGGGGAGCTGTTTTTT. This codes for CASSLVEDTGELFF.

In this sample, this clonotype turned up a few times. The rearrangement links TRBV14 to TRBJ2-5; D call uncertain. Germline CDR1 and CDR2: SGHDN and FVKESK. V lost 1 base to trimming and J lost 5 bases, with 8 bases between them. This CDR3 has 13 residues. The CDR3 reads CASSQVALETQYF. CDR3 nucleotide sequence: TGTGCCAGCAGCCAAGTAGCTTTGGAGACCCAGTACTTC. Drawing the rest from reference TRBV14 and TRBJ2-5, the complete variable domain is EAGVTQFPSHSVIEKGQTVTLRCDPISGHDNLYWYRRVMGKEIKFLLHFVKESKQDESGMPNNRFLAERTGGTYSTLKVQPAELEDSGVYFCASSQVALETQYFGPGTRLLVL.

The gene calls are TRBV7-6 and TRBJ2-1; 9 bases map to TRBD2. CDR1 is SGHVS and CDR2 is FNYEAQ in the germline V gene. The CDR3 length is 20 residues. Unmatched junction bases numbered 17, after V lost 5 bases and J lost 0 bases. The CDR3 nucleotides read TGTGCCAGCAGCAAGTGGGGAGCGGGGGGCCCCCGAAGCTCCTACAATGAGCAGTTCTTC. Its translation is CASSKWGAGGPRSSYNEQFF. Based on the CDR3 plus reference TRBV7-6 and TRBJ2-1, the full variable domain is GAGVSQSPRYKVTKRGQDVALRCDPISGHVSLYWYRQALGQGPEFLTYFNYEAQQDKSGLPNDRFSAERPEGSISTLTIQRTEQRDSAMYRCASSKWGAGGPRSSYNEQFFGPGTRLTVL.

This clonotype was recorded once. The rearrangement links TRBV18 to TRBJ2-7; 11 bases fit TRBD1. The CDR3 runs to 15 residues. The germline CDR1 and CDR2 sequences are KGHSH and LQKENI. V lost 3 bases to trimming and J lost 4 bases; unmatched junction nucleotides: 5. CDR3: CASSPGTGGLYEQYF. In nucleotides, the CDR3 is TGTGCCAGCTCACCCGGGACAGGGGGTTTGTACGAGCAGTACTTC.

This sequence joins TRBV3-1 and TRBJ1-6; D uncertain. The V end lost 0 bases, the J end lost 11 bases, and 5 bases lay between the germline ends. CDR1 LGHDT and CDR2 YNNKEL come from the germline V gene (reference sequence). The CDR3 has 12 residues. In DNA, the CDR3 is TGTGCCAGCAGCCAAGATGGACCACCCCTCCACTTT. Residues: CASSQDGPPLHF.

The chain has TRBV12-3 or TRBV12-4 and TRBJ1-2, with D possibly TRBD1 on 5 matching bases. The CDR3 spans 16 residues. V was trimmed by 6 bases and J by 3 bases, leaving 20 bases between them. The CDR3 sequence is CASSLGTSTADYGYTF. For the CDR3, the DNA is TGTGCCAGCAGCCTAGGGACTTCGACTGCGGACTATGGCTACACCTTC.